One sample yielded the 8 T cell receptor beta chains listed below, sequenced in a study of T cells in Graves' hyperthyroidism and ophthalmopathy. Amplified TCR beta CDR3 regions came from RNA transcripts. The HTBI primer set served for first-round RT-PCR of the TCR CDR3. Each CDR3 protein is one row after TCRdb ran MiXCR on the multiplex PCR reads. The data contain approximately 640,000 distinct CDR3 sequences, around 15% of them singletons. The sequenced material came from blood. These receptors were taken from a man aged 50-60 years with Graves' hyperthyroidism.

This clonotype was counted many times. The chain recombines TRBV12-3 or TRBV12-4 with TRBJ2-3; the match to TRBD2 covers 10 bases. This CDR3 region has 16 residues. J was trimmed by 2 bases and V by 4 bases; bases with no gene match: 6. CDR3 in amino acids: CASSSPAGGLTDTQYF. The CDR3 bases are TGTGCCAGCAGTTCCCCAGCGGGAGGGCTCACAGATACGCAGTATTTT.

This clonotype has ten or more counts. The chain recombines TRBV10-3 with TRBJ2-1; no clear D gene. The CDR3 is 11 residues long. Germline V gene data show CDR1 as ENHRY and CDR2 as SYGVKD. The V end was cut by 3 bases, the J end by 6 bases, with 3 bases between. The CDR3: CAISEGNEQFF. In DNA, the CDR3 is TGTGCCATCAGTGAAGGCAATGAGCAGTTCTTC.

This clonotype was counted ten times or more. This sequence joins TRBV27 and TRBJ2-2; 10 bases are shared with TRBD2. The V and J ends lost 3 bases and 5 bases, in that order; junction bases with no gene match: 12. The germline gives CDR1 MNHEY, CDR2 SMNVEV (reference sequence). This CDR3 is 18 amino acids long. CDR3 sequence: CASSLLAGVRERTGELFF. The CDR3 nucleotides are TGTGCCAGCAGTTTGCTAGCGGGGGTGCGGGAGCGAACCGGGGAGCTGTTTTTT.

This clonotype was recorded many times. J is TRBJ1-5 and V is TRBV12-3 or TRBV12-4; possibly TRBD1 for D (6 bases). CDR3 size: 16 residues. Trimming cost V 1 base and J 3 bases, with 13 bases left between them. The CDR3 here is CASSLGSGENNQPQHF. In nucleotides, the CDR3 is TGTGCCAGCAGTTTAGGTTCAGGGGAGAACAATCAGCCCCAGCATTTT.

This clonotype was counted a few times. The chain combines TRBV5-4 with TRBJ2-4; D not resolved. V shed 2 bases and J shed 7 bases, with 4 bases lying between them. Germline CDR1 SGHNT, CDR2 YYREEE (reference sequence). The length of the CDR3 is 11 residues. CDR3 coding DNA: TGTGCCAGCAGCTTATATAACATTCAGTACTTC. It is translated as CASSLYNIQYF. Supplemented by reference TRBV5-4 and TRBJ2-4, the full variable domain reads ETGVTQSPTHLIKTRGQQVTLRCSSQSGHNTVSWYQQALGQGPQFIFQYYREEENGRGNFPPRFSGLQFPNYSSELNVNALELDDSALYLCASSLYNIQYFGAGTRLSVL.

The V gene is TRBV4-1, the J gene TRBJ2-2, with D perhaps given as TRBD1 or TRBD2 (5 bases each). Germline CDR1 is MGHRA and CDR2 is YSYEKL. The CDR3 has 16 amino acids. V was pared by 4 bases and J by 0 bases, with 12 bases between. CDR3: CASSPRDGTNTGELFF. As DNA, the CDR3 is TGCGCCAGCAGCCCTCGGGACGGCACGAACACCGGGGAGCTGTTTTTT.

In its sample, this clonotype was seen many times. The chain combines TRBV12-3 or TRBV12-4 with TRBJ2-1; 9 bases line up with TRBD2. This CDR3 spans 13 amino acids. V trimming: 9 bases; J trimming: 4 bases; junction bases outside the gene matches: 4. CDR3 in amino acids: CASSSGGYNEQFF. For the CDR3, the DNA is TGTGCCAGTTCAAGCGGGGGGTACAATGAGCAGTTCTTC.

This clonotype has ten or more counts. CDR3 loop: CASRGKRVLRHNEQFF. The CDR3 coding sequence is TGTGCCAGCAGGGGGAAGAGAGTTCTCCGCCATAATGAGCAGTTCTTC. V usage is TRBV28 and J usage is TRBJ2-1; D is uncertain. Germline CDR1 MDHEN, CDR2 SYDVKM. Trimming left V 6 bases short and J 7 bases short, with 22 bases between. This CDR3 has 16 residues.